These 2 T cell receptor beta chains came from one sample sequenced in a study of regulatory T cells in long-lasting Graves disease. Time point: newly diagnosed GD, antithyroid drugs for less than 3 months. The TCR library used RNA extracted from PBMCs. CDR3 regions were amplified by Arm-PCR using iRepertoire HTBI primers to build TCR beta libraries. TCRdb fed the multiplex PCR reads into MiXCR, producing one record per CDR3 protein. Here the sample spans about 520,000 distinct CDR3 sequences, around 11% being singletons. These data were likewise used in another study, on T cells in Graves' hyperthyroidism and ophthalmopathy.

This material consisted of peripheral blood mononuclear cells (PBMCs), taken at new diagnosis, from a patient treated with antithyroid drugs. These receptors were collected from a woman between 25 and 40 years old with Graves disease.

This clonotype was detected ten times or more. The CDR3 nucleotides are TGTGCCAGCTCACCACTAGTGGACAGGGGTAACACTGAAGCTTTCTTT. It encodes CASSPLVDRGNTEAFF. This chain uses TRBV18 with TRBJ1-1, with TRBD1 matching 9 bases. The ends lost 1 base at V and 2 bases at J; junction bases unmatched: 5. CDR3 size: 16 residues. Germline assignment: CDR1 KGHSH and CDR2 LQKENI.

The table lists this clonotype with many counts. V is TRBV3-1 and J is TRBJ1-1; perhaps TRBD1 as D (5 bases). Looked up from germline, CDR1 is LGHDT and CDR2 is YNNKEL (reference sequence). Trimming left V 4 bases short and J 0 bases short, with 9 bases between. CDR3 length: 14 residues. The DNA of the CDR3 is TGTGCCAGCAGCCTCCGACAGCTGAACACTGAAGCTTTCTTT. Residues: CASSLRQLNTEAFF.